This entry features one TCR beta chain sequence. This sample was taken from a study of blood T cell repertoires in COVID-19. The germline V gene has CDR1 MNHEY and CDR2 SVGAGI. Trimming shortened V by 8 bases and J by 9 bases, and 11 bases separated the two germline ends. The CDR3 sequence is 11 residues long. Measured with immunoSEQ multiplex PCR; TCRdb has only the in-frame clones, and not every one. The repertoire holds about 130,000 clones, with more than 75% as singletons. The origin of this receptor is a man between 65 and 79 years old with active COVID-19. Sequencing used peripheral blood. The rearrangement joins TRBV6-5 to TRBJ2-1; perhaps TRBD1 as D (5 bases). Here the CDR3 reads CASQGWSEQFF. In DNA, the CDR3 is TGTGCCAGCCAGGGTTGGAGTGAGCAGTTCTTC.